The entry that follows covers one T cell receptor beta chain sequence. No antigen is known for it. From the RACE reads, TCRdb called clonotypes with MiXCR, one entry per CDR3 protein. The sample yields some 96,000 distinct CDR3 sequences, about 9% seen once. The CDR3 contains 16 residues. Germline-derived CDR1 and CDR2 are SGDLS and YYNGEE. V was shortened by 4 bases and J by 0 bases, with 14 bases between the two germline ends. This sample is part of a study of human T cells and chemical hapten exposure. The wider study: After 6 days, upper back 0.01% DPC patch tests were scored.

General observations from the study: PT1 expanded TCR numbers tracked positively with patch test score.

Time point of the sample: patch test 2, 6 weeks after DPC sensitization. Noted treatment: therapeutic diphenylcyclopropenone sensitization with weekly scalp DPC. Alopecia patients deemed DPC-suitable, aged 18 to 70, excluding pregnancy. The receptor was derived from a woman aged 40-49 years with alopecia areata. Some clones in this sample may be carry-over from other donors' samples. The rearrangement uses TRBV9 and TRBJ2-1, with no clear D. The source material was whole blood, sampled in connection with sensitization to the hapten diphenylcyclopropenone (DPC). The CDR3 DNA reads TGTGCCAGCAGCCCGCGAATGAGTTCCTCCTACAATGAGCAGTTCTTC. It codes for CASSPRMSSSYNEQFF.